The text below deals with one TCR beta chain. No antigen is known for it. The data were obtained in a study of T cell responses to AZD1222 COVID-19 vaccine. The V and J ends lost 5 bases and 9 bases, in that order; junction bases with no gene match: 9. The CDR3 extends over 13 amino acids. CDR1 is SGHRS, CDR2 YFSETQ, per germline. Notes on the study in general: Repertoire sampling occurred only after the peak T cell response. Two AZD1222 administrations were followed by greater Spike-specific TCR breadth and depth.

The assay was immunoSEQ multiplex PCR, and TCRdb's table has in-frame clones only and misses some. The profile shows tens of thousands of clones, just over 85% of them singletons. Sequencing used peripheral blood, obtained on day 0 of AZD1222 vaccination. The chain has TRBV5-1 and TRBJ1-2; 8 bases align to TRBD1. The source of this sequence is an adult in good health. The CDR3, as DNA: TGCGCCAGCAGTATCGGACAGGGCGGGAGCTACACCTTC. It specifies CASSIGQGGSYTF. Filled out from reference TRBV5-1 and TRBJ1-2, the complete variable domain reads KAGVTQTPRYLIKTRGQQVTLSCSPISGHRSVSWYQQTPGQGLQFLFEYFSETQRNKGNFPGRFSGRQFSNSRSEMNVSTLELGDSALYLCASSIGQGGSYTFGSGTRLTVV.